Listed below are T cell receptor beta chains from one sample, sequenced in a study of OX40 agonist ivuxolimab in advanced cancers. The data were produced by immunoSEQ multiplex PCR, yet TCRdb's version contains in-frame clones alone and is incomplete. The table records about 48,000 clones, around 74% of them present only once. The source material was CD4+ or CD8+ T cells sorted from blood, sampled in a trial of the OX40 agonist ivuxolimab. Source of these receptors: an adult with an advanced solid tumor such as melanoma, head and neck, liver or kidney cancer. Each CDR3 is given with its conserved first and last residue. A D gene is named only where the DNA matches it firmly. Clone size, where shown, is once, few, many, or a class for clones that have expanded.

once	TRBV6-5	TRBJ1-2	NA	CATGQHGYTF	TGTGCCACCGGCCAACACGGCTACACCTTC
NA	TRBV6-6	TRBJ2-1	TRBD1	CASSSGGNNEQFF	TGTGCCAGCAGTTCAGGGGGCAACAATGAGCAGTTCTTC
NA	TRBV28	TRBJ2-7	TRBD1	CASIQGVGEQYF	TGTGCCAGCATACAGGGGGTCGGCGAGCAGTACTTC
NA	TRBV6-6	TRBJ1-1	NA	CASSYPSGNTEAFF	TGTGCCAGCAGTTACCCTTCTGGAAACACTGAAGCTTTCTTT
few	TRBV6-1	TRBJ2-6	NA	CASGQGTSGANVLTF	TGTGCCAGCGGCCAGGGAACCTCTGGGGCCAACGTCCTGACTTTC
NA	TRBV2	TRBJ2-2	NA	CASSEYGGGINTGELFF	TGTGCCAGCAGTGAATATGGTGGGGGGATTAACACCGGGGAGCTGTTTTTT
NA	TRBV5-6	TRBJ1-5	NA	CASSLGKGPQHF	TGTGCCAGCAGCTTGGGTAAGGGGCCCCAGCATTTT
NA	TRBV5-5	TRBJ1-2	TRBD1	CASSLGTGYGYTF	TGTGCCAGCAGCTTAGGGACAGGTTATGGCTACACCTTC
NA	TRBV30	TRBJ1-1	NA	CAWSLDSEAFF	TGTGCCTGGAGTTTGGACTCTGAAGCTTTCTTT
NA	TRBV10-1	TRBJ2-4	NA	CASSESGRKNIQYF	TGCGCCAGCAGTGAGTCGGGGCGGAAAAACATTCAGTACTTC
NA	TRBV7-2	TRBJ2-7	NA	CASSFAESYEQYF	TGTGCCAGCAGCTTCGCCGAGTCCTACGAGCAGTACTTC
NA	TRBV4-3	TRBJ1-5	NA	CASSQEASNQPQHF	TGCGCCAGCAGCCAAGAAGCTAGCAATCAGCCCCAGCATTTT